These 20 T cell receptor beta chains were sequenced from one sample in a study of post-analysis software for immune sequencing data. The authors incorporated unique molecular identifiers into the TCR beta cDNA libraries. TCRdb reanalysed the PCR reads using MiXCR and keeps one entry per CDR3 protein. The sample lists roughly 670,000 distinct CDR3 sequences, approximately 59% seen once, with about 11% in the top ten. For these TCRs, the target antigens are not known. The study's findings and limits: When patients were compared with controls, 4 or 5 TRBV segments were more frequent, TRBV5-6, TRBV5-1 and TRBV20-1 among them.

The sample consisted of blood. These receptors were obtained from a girl aged 2-10 years with multiple sclerosis.

The gene calls are TRBV7-2 and TRBJ1-5; 7 bases are a match to TRBD1. CDR1 and CDR2 from the germline V gene are SGHTA and FQGNSA. Trimming removed 2 bases from V and 4 bases from J; junction bases left unmatched: 8. There are 16 residues in the CDR3. The CDR3 sequence is CASSLHRGRGNQPQHF. The CDR3 coding sequence is TGTGCCAGCAGCTTACACAGGGGTCGTGGGAATCAGCCCCAGCATTTT.

The rearrangement links TRBV3-1 to TRBJ2-7; 10 bases match TRBD1. This CDR3 has 16 amino acids. V lost 4 bases to trimming and J lost 2 bases; unmatched junction nucleotides: 8. Germline V CDR1 and CDR2: LGHDT, YNNKEL (reference sequence). The CDR3 here is CASSPSPGTGAYEQYF. The CDR3 nucleotides read TGTGCCAGCAGCCCCTCACCCGGGACAGGGGCCTACGAGCAGTACTTC.

The gene calls are TRBV12-3 or TRBV12-4 and TRBJ2-5; D may match TRBD1 or TRBD2 (5 bases each). The CDR3 consists of 15 residues. With 8 bases removed from V and 7 bases from J, the gap between germline ends came to 23 bases. The CDR3 loop reads CASSRGTAPGGTQYF. The CDR3 coding sequence is TGTGCCAGCTCTCGAGGGACGGCCCCTGGGGGGACCCAGTACTTC.

This clonotype was detected once. The chain combines TRBV7-2 with TRBJ2-1; D gene uncertain. This CDR3 region has 13 residues. Trimming took off 4 bases at V and 7 bases at J, with 11 bases between the two ends. CDR1 is SGHTA, CDR2 FQGNSA, per germline. CDR3 sequence reads: CASSSNVRNEQFF. The CDR3 nucleotides are TGTGCCAGCAGCTCCAATGTTCGGAATGAGCAGTTCTTC.

The CDR3 DNA reads TGCAGTGCTAGAGTGGACAGGAATTCACCCCTCCACTTT. Its protein is CSARVDRNSPLHF. V is TRBV20-1 and J is TRBJ1-6; 7 nucleotides match TRBD1. The length of the CDR3 is 13 residues. V shed 1 base, J shed 7 bases, and the junction held 1 base outside the gene matches. Germline V lookup: CDR1 DFQATT, CDR2 SNEGSKA (reference sequence).

The chain has TRBV7-9 and TRBJ1-2, with TRBD1 matching over 10 bases. The CDR3 has 18 residues. The germline V gene encodes CDR1 SEHNR and CDR2 FQNEAQ (reference sequence). V was clipped by 6 bases and J by 0 bases; unmatched bases: 13. The chain's CDR3 is CASSYPWDRGRTNYGYTF. CDR3 bases: TGTGCCAGCAGTTACCCGTGGGACAGGGGAAGGACTAACTATGGCTACACCTTC.

The sample holds one count of this clonotype. The chain uses TRBV27 and TRBJ1-2, with D maybe TRBD1 (5 bases). The CDR3 has 15 amino acids. Per the germline V gene, CDR1 is MNHEY and CDR2 is SMNVEV (reference sequence). The V and J ends lost 3 bases and 4 bases respectively, with 15 bases between them. The CDR3 region is CASSLGLGTSYGYTF. As DNA, the CDR3 is TGTGCCAGCAGTTTGGGGCTCGGGACCAGCTATGGCTACACCTTC.

This clonotype turned up a few times. This chain joins TRBV12-3 or TRBV12-4 and TRBJ2-7; 9 nucleotides align to TRBD2. The J call may be mistaken, given a closer DNA end match to TRBJ2-5. This CDR3 comprises 16 residues. This chain's CDR3 is CASSLTGGGAWETQYF. The DNA for the CDR3 is TGTGCCAGCAGTTTAACCGGCGGGGGGGCTTGGGAGACCCAGTACTTC.

This chain connects TRBV12-3 or TRBV12-4 to TRBJ1-1, with 7 nucleotides matching TRBD1. The CDR3 runs to 13 residues. Unmatched junction bases numbered 4, after V lost 4 bases and J lost 5 bases. The CDR3 region has the DNA TGTGCCAGCAGTTCCACAGGGGAAACTGAAGCTTTCTTT. As protein: CASSSTGETEAFF.

This clonotype has more than one count but fewer than ten. The CDR3 here is CASSSPGQVYNEQFF. CDR3 nucleotides: TGTGCCAGCAGTTCCCCGGGACAGGTTTACAATGAGCAGTTCTTC. This chain connects TRBV28 to TRBJ2-1; 8 nucleotides agree with TRBD1. The CDR3 spans 15 residues. V lost 4 bases, J lost 4 bases, and 6 bases stayed unmatched. The germline gives CDR1 MDHEN, CDR2 SYDVKM.

The CDR3 sequence: CATGDSGYTF. The DNA of the CDR3 is TGTGCCACCGGGGACAGCGGCTACACCTTC. The chain links TRBV10-3 to TRBJ1-2, with TRBD1 identical over 7 bases. V shed 10 bases, J shed 8 bases, and the junction held 4 bases outside the gene matches. The germline CDR1 and CDR2 sequences are ENHRY and SYGVKD. The CDR3 spans 10 residues.

The rearrangement uses TRBV5-6 and TRBJ2-5; D may be TRBD1 (8 bases). This CDR3 has 15 residues. CDR1 is SGHDT, CDR2 YYEEEE, per germline. Trimming stripped 4 bases from V and 5 bases from J, with 18 bases between. CDR3 region: CASSPQGGLVETQYF. Written as DNA, the CDR3 is TGTGCCAGCAGCCCACAGGGGGGGCTAGTCGAGACCCAGTACTTC.

This clonotype was observed a handful of times. The chain is built from TRBV4-1 and TRBJ2-1; either TRBD1 or TRBD2 may supply D (5 bases each). Germline assignment: CDR1 MGHRA and CDR2 YSYEKL. Trimming removed 1 base at V and 4 bases at J, with 8 bases between. The CDR3 is 14 amino acids. In nucleotides, the CDR3 is TGCGCCAGCAGCCAAGGTTGGGGGTACAATGAGCAGTTCTTC. This codes for CASSQGWGYNEQFF.

A few counts support this clonotype. The V gene is TRBV6-6, the J gene TRBJ1-2; D perhaps matches TRBD1 (5 bases). The V end was cut by 3 bases, the J end by 0 bases, with 17 bases between. CDR3 length equals 17 residues. Germline lookup yields CDR1 MNHNY and CDR2 SVGAGI (reference sequence). The CDR3 region has the DNA TGTGCCAGCAGTTATTCTCAGGGAGGGGTGGCTAACTATGGCTACACCTTC. The encoded protein is CASSYSQGGVANYGYTF.

J is TRBJ1-2 and V is TRBV7-8; D uncertain. Looked up from germline, CDR1 is SGHVS and CDR2 is FQNEAQ. The length of the CDR3 is 14 residues. V lost 1 base and J lost 4, with 10 bases in between. The CDR3 region has the DNA TGTGCCAGCAGCTTAGTTAGAGACTCCTATGGCTACACCTTC. Its translation: CASSLVRDSYGYTF. Full variable domain (remainder filled in from reference TRBV7-8 and TRBJ1-2): GAGVSQSPRYKVAKRGQDVALRCDPISGHVSLFWYQQALGQGPEFLTYFQNEAQLDKSGLPSDRFFAERPEGSVSTLKIQRTQQEDSAVYLCASSLVRDSYGYTFGSGTRLTVV.

The chain uses TRBV5-1 and TRBJ2-7; D ambiguous. Germline V gene lookup returns CDR1 SGHRS and CDR2 YFSETQ. The V and J ends lost 4 bases and 3 bases respectively, with 11 bases between them. There are 13 residues in the CDR3. The CDR3 sequence: CASSRSPDYEQYF. Here the CDR3 DNA reads TGCGCCAGCAGCCGCTCTCCCGACTACGAGCAGTACTTC. Complete variable domain (other parts from reference TRBV5-1 and TRBJ2-7): KAGVTQTPRYLIKTRGQQVTLSCSPISGHRSVSWYQQTPGQGLQFLFEYFSETQRNKGNFPGRFSGRQFSNSRSEMNVSTLELGDSALYLCASSRSPDYEQYFGPGTRLTVT.

This clonotype was observed a few times. The CDR3, as DNA: TGTGCCATCAGTTCCGACCCAACGGGACTAGCGGGAGTACGACAGTTCTTC. Its translation: CAISSDPTGLAGVRQFF. The chain couples TRBV10-3 to TRBJ2-1; 14 bases line up with TRBD2. J gave up 13 bases and V 5 bases, and 16 bases lay outside the gene matches. CDR3 length: 17 residues. Per germline, CDR1 ENHRY and CDR2 SYGVKD.

J is TRBJ2-5 and V is TRBV7-2, with 9 bases matching TRBD2. J was trimmed by 3 bases and V by 1 base; bases with no gene match: 12. CDR1 is SGHTA, CDR2 FQGNSA, per germline. The CDR3 loop spans 18 amino acids. The CDR3 spells CASSLDGAPLAGEETQYF. The CDR3 DNA follows: TGTGCCAGCAGCTTAGATGGGGCACCCTTAGCGGGGGAAGAGACCCAGTACTTC.

The genes are TRBV24-1 and TRBJ2-4, with D possibly called TRBD1 or TRBD2 (5 bases each). Germline loops: CDR1 KGHDR, CDR2 SFDVKD. The CDR3 is 12 residues long. Trimming cost V 0 bases and J 15 bases, with 11 bases left between them. CDR3 region: CATSDLLPGTYF. The CDR3 DNA reads TGTGCCACCAGTGATTTGTTGCCAGGGACGTACTTC.

This clonotype was counted a few times. The V and J genes are TRBV12-3 or TRBV12-4 and TRBJ2-7; D gene unclear. The CDR3 covers 12 residues. Trimming removed 5 bases at V and 3 bases at J, with 8 bases between. CDR3 in DNA: TGTGCCAGCAGTATAGATTACTACGAGCAGTACTTC. This encodes CASSIDYYEQYF.